The 11 T cell receptor beta chains below were found in one sample sequenced in a study of T cells in women clearing cervical HPV infection. Assay used: immunoSEQ multiplex PCR; TCRdb lists only in-frame clones, some missing. This table holds 48,000 or so clones. Material: blood buffy coat. The receptors originated from a woman between 18 and 70 years old with a cervical HPV16 infection that either progressed to CIN3+ or cleared (not recorded which).

Details on this clone: The read gets to within 3 residues of the CDR3 end, and the germline J gene fills in the rest. The chain combines TRBV5-1 with TRBJ1-3; TRBD1 is a possible D gene (5 bases). The V end was cut by 0 bases, the J end by 2 bases, with 18 bases between. This CDR3 has 18 residues. Germline values: CDR1 SGHRS, CDR2 YFSETQ. This CDR3 is CASSLAGGGTRAGNTIYF. The covered CDR3 bases are TGCGCCAGCAGCTTGGCCGGGGGGGGTACAAGAGCTGGAAACACC.

About this clone: The read stops 3 residues short of the end of the CDR3; the missing end is completed from the germline J gene. The gene calls are TRBV20-1 and TRBJ1-2; D unclear. Germline V lookup: CDR1 DFQATT, CDR2 SNEGSKA (reference sequence). The CDR3 is 10 amino acids. Trimming cost V 3 bases and J 7 bases, with 6 bases left between them. The covered CDR3 bases are TGCAGTGCTAGCCCTTTTGGC. The encoded protein is CSASPFG. The CDR3 reads in full as CSASPFGYTF.

About this clone itself: The read terminates 3 residues ahead of where the CDR3 ends, so the germline J gene completes it. The rearrangement links TRBV4-1 to TRBJ2-7; D is unclear. Between the trimmed V and J ends, which lost 1 base and 0 bases, there was a span of 4 bases. Looked up from germline, CDR1 is MGHRA and CDR2 is YSYEKL. The CDR3 sequence is 13 residues long. CDR3 sequence: CASSQAGSYEQYF. CDR3 DNA (partial): TGCGCCAGCAGCCAAGCGGGCTCCTACGAG.

Note on this clone: The DNA ends 3 residues before the CDR3 does, and the rest of the CDR3 is filled in from the germline J gene. This chain connects TRBV28 to TRBJ2-7; D is possibly TRBD2 (8 bases). The CDR3 has 13 residues. The germline gives CDR1 MDHEN, CDR2 SYDVKM. The germline V and J ends were trimmed by 8 bases and 4 bases, with 15 bases remaining between them. The sequenced CDR3 bases are TGTGCCAGCGACGGGAGGGGGCCATACGAG. This encodes CASDGRGPYE. The whole CDR3 region reads CASDGRGPYEQYF.

CDR3 amino acids: CASSLRTGATGELFF. Incomplete CDR3 DNA: TGTGCCAGCAGTCTTCGGACAGGGGCGACCGGGGAG. The rearrangement links TRBV6-2 or TRBV6-3 to TRBJ2-2, with 9 positions matching TRBD1. The sequenced fragment ends 3 residues before the CDR3 boundary, so the rest is inferred from the germline J gene. Germline CDR1 reads MNHEY; CDR2 reads SVGEGT. V gave up 5 bases and J gave up 5 bases; unmatched junction bases: 6. The CDR3 extends over 15 amino acids.

Details on this clone: With the read ending 3 residues before the CDR3 end, the germline J gene is used to fill in that end. The chain has TRBV7-6 and TRBJ2-1, with 11 bases lining up with TRBD2. Germline CDR1 is SGHVS and CDR2 is FNYEAQ. The CDR3 has 14 amino acids. Losses at the gene ends were 8 bases for V and 5 bases for J; bases not matched to a gene: 5. Here the CDR3 reads CASGGLAVHNEQFF. CDR3 DNA, as far as it was read: TGTGCCAGCGGGGGACTAGCGGTTCACAATGAG.

Worth noting for this clone: The read terminates 3 residues before the CDR3 end, so the remaining end is supplied by the germline J gene. The chain employs TRBV6-2 or TRBV6-3 and TRBJ2-3; 10 bases align to TRBD2. The CDR3 has 15 amino acids. From germline, CDR1 is MNHEY and CDR2 SVGEGT. Trimming cost V 4 bases and J 2 bases; bases outside gene matches: 3. CDR3 protein: CASSSAGGDTDTQYF. The covered CDR3 bases are TGTGCCAGCAGTTCAGCGGGAGGGGACACAGATACG.

As regards this clone: The read ends 3 residues early relative to the CDR3; the germline J gene fills the gap. The gene calls are TRBV20-1 and TRBJ1-5; no clear D gene. The CDR3 has 14 amino acids. Trimming cost V 4 bases and J 0 bases, with 10 bases left between them. The germline gives CDR1 DFQATT, CDR2 SNEGSKA (reference sequence). The CDR3 sequence is CSATYDYSNQPQHF. CDR3 bases read: TGCAGTGCTACCTACGATTATAGCAATCAGCCC.

Concerning this clone: The read finishes 3 residues shy of the CDR3 end, and the germline J gene is used to complete it. The chain recombines TRBV5-6 with TRBJ2-2; the match to TRBD1 covers 7 bases. Germline CDR1 SGHDT, CDR2 YYEEEE. The V and J ends lost 4 bases and 1 base, in that order; junction bases with no gene match: 4. The CDR3 length is 15 residues. The covered CDR3 bases are TGTGCCAGCAGCCGGGACAGAATGAACACCGGGGAG. Amino acid sequence: CASSRDRMNTGE. The full CDR3 is CASSRDRMNTGELFF.

As concerns this clone: The read terminates 3 residues ahead of where the CDR3 ends, so the germline J gene completes it. The V and J genes are TRBV7-3 and TRBJ2-1, with 9 nucleotides matching TRBD1. The V gene's germline CDR1 is SGHTA and CDR2 FQGTGA. The trim removed 5 bases at V and 9 bases at J, leaving 11 bases unmatched. The CDR3 is made up of 15 amino acids. CDR3: CASSPLQGAVPEQFF. Partial CDR3 DNA: TGTGCCAGCAGCCCACTACAGGGGGCGGTTCCTGAG. Variable domain in full (rest from reference TRBV7-3 and TRBJ2-1): GAGVSQTPSNKVTEKGKYVELRCDPISGHTALYWYRQSLGQGPEFLIYFQGTGAADDSGLPNDRFFAVRPEGSVSTLKIQRTERGDSAVYLCASSPLQGAVPEQFFGPGTRLTVL.

A remark on this clone: With the read ending 3 residues before the CDR3 end, the germline J gene is used to fill in that end. The J gene is TRBJ1-2, the V gene TRBV28, with 12 bases fitting TRBD1. Per germline, CDR1 MDHEN and CDR2 SYDVKM. V was clipped by 6 bases and J by 4 bases; unmatched bases: 9. This CDR3 has 16 residues. The chain's CDR3 is CASRAPGQGAGYGYTF. The part of the CDR3 DNA that was read is TGTGCCAGCAGAGCCCCGGGACAGGGGGCAGGCTATGGC.